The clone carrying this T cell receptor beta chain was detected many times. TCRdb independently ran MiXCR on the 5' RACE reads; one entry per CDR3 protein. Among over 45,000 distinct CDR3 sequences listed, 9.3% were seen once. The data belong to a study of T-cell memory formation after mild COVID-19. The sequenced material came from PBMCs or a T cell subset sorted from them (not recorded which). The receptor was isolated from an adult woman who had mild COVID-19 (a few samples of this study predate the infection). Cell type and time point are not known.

CDR3 nucleotides: TGTGCCACCAGTGATCCGGCAGGGGAGGGAGATACGCAGTATTTT. As protein: CATSDPAGEGDTQYF. This chain links TRBV24-1 with TRBJ2-3; D possibly corresponds to TRBD2 (7 bases). Germline CDR1 is KGHDR and CDR2 is SFDVKD. The CDR3 covers 15 residues. V shed 3 bases and J shed 5 bases, with 14 bases lying between them.